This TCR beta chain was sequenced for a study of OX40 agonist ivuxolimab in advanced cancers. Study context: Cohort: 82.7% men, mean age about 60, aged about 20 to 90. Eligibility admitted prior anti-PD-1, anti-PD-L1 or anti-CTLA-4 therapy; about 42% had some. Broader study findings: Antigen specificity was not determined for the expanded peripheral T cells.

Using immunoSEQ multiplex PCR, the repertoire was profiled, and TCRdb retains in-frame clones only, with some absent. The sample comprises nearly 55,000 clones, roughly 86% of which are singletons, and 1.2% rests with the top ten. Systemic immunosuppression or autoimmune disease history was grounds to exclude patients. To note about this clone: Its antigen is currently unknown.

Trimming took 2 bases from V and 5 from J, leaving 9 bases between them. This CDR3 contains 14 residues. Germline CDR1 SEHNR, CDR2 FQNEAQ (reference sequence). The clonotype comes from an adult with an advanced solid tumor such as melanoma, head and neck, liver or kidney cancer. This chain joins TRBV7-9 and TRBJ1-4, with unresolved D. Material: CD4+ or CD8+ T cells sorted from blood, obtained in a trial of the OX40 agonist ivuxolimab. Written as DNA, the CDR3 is TGTGCCAGCAGCTTAACCCCGAGGAATGAAAAACTGTTTTTT. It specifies CASSLTPRNEKLFF.